One sample yielded the 10 T cell receptor beta chains listed below, sequenced in a study of response to subunit inactivated influenza vaccine. TCRdb re-called the RT-PCR reads through MiXCR, storing one row per CDR3 protein. The profile covers about 540,000 distinct CDR3 sequences, with about 14% appearing a single time and 11% taken by the ten largest. The sequencing used PBMCs from blood, collected 11 to 12 days after vaccination. The receptors come from a man in his fifties who received an inactivated influenza vaccine.

The V call is TRBV20-1, the J call TRBJ2-1; weak D call: TRBD2 (6 bases). CDR1 is DFQATT, CDR2 SNEGSKA, per germline (reference sequence). Trimming pared 6 bases from V and 4 bases from J, leaving 19 bases between. The CDR3 is 15 amino acids. In DNA form, the CDR3 reads TGCAGTGCAAACCTGGGCGGGAATGGGTACAATGAGCAGTTCTTC. As protein: CSANLGGNGYNEQFF.

The chain uses TRBV5-1 and TRBJ2-7; 11 bases line up with TRBD2. Germline CDR1 reads SGHRS; CDR2 reads YFSETQ. The J segment lost 4 bases and the V segment lost 2 bases, leaving 5 bases of the junction unmatched. The CDR3 is 15 amino acids. The CDR3 DNA follows: TGCGCCAGCAGCTTCGGGACTAGCGGACAATACGAGCAGTACTTC. Translation gives CASSFGTSGQYEQYF.

This chain joins TRBV12-3 or TRBV12-4 and TRBJ1-5; tentative D call: TRBD1 (5 bases). The V end was cut by 6 bases, the J end by 7 bases, with 16 bases between. The CDR3 length is 14 residues. CDR3: CASREDWGRQPQHF. The CDR3 DNA reads as TGTGCCAGCAGAGAAGATTGGGGCCGACAGCCCCAGCATTTT.

The chain is built from TRBV6-1 and TRBJ2-2; 13 bases are a match to TRBD2. The V segment lost 6 bases and the J segment 8 bases; nucleotides outside the gene matches: 6. CDR1 MNHNS and CDR2 SASEGT come from the germline V gene. The CDR3 runs to 15 residues. The CDR3: CASSDWTSGGGELFF. CDR3 DNA: TGTGCCAGCAGCGACTGGACTAGCGGGGGAGGGGAGCTGTTTTTT.

The table lists this clonotype with a few counts. This chain links TRBV2 with TRBJ2-3; the D is unclear. The CDR3 is 14 amino acids. Trimming cost V 1 base and J 2 bases, with 7 bases left between them. Germline V gives CDR1 SNHLY, CDR2 FYNNEI. CDR3: CASSEGPNTDTQYF. The CDR3 DNA reads as TGTGCCAGCAGTGAAGGACCGAACACAGATACGCAGTATTTT.

The genes are TRBV10-3 and TRBJ2-3; D call uncertain. V dropped 0 bases and J dropped 6 bases, with 10 bases sitting between them. The CDR3 extends over 14 amino acids. In germline, CDR1 is ENHRY, CDR2 SYGVKD. The DNA of the CDR3 is TGTGCCATCAGTGAGTCTGCAGCTGTCGATACGCAGTATTTT. The encoded protein is CAISESAAVDTQYF.

This rearrangement joins TRBV3-1 to TRBJ2-7; tentatively, D is TRBD2 (6 bases). Trimming pared 2 bases from V and 4 bases from J, leaving 6 bases between. Germline CDR1 reads LGHDT; CDR2 reads YNNKEL (reference sequence). This CDR3 is 12 amino acids long. This CDR3 is CASSQLAYEQYF. CDR3 DNA sequence: TGTGCCAGCAGCCAACTAGCGTACGAGCAGTACTTC.

The rearrangement links TRBV5-1 to TRBJ2-3; TRBD2 matches at 11 bases. With 2 bases clipped from V and 1 base from J, the junction kept 6 bases outside the gene matches. Germline CDR1 reads SGHRS; CDR2 reads YFSETQ. This CDR3 contains 17 residues. The CDR3 reads CASSFSGTSGGTDTQYF. The DNA for the CDR3 is TGCGCCAGCAGCTTCTCCGGGACTAGCGGTGGCACAGATACGCAGTATTTT.

The rearrangement joins TRBV10-1 to TRBJ2-7, with D uncertain. V was shortened by 2 bases and J by 0 bases, with 14 bases between the two germline ends. The CDR3 has 16 amino acids. CDR1 is WNHNN and CDR2 is SYGVQD in the germline V gene (reference sequence). CDR3 loop: CASSELVSRSSYEQYF. The CDR3 DNA is TGCGCCAGCAGTGAGCTCGTTTCAAGGAGCTCCTACGAGCAGTACTTC.

This clonotype was picked up a small number of times. This sequence joins TRBV12-3 or TRBV12-4 and TRBJ2-2; D tentatively reads TRBD1 or TRBD2 (5 bases each). There are 13 residues in the CDR3. Trimming shortened V by 6 bases and J by 11 bases, and 16 bases separated the two germline ends. CDR3: CASSPPGGLELFF. The CDR3 DNA sequence: TGTGCCAGCAGCCCCCCTGGGGGTCTAGAGCTGTTTTTT.